Detailed here is one T cell receptor (beta chain). Template-switching 5'RACE yielded the TCR cDNA; a universal primer site and UMIs were added in the process. TCRdb analysed the 5' RACE reads with MiXCR anew, one entry per CDR3 protein. Here the sample spans 300,000 to 400,000 distinct CDR3 sequences, about 9.5% being singletons. The V gene lost 1 base and the J gene lost 1 base, with 12 bases spanning the gap. From germline, CDR1 is MGHRA and CDR2 YSYEKL. This CDR3 is 16 amino acids long. This sample was taken from a study of T cells after yellow fever vaccination. The rearrangement uses TRBV4-1 and TRBJ2-3, with D unclear. Source: PBMCs, taken on the day of the first yellow fever vaccination. The origin of this receptor is a man aged 18 to 29 who received the YFV17D yellow fever vaccine. The DNA for the CDR3 is TGCGCCAGCAGCCAAGTGGTCCTTCCCGGCACAGATACGCAGTATTTT. Amino acid sequence: CASSQVVLPGTDTQYF.